Below, one TCR beta chain is given with its context. There is no known antigen for this receptor. No base-level quality is on record; no much larger clone is a single base apart. The immunoSEQ Assay, a bias-controlled multiplex PCR, was used to amplify TCRbeta CDR3 regions from genomic DNA. As for the original processing: Nucleated cell counts per sample were estimated from amplification of reference gene primers within the assay. To quantify the absolute abundance of each unique TCRbeta CDR3 rearrangement, sequence reads were collapsed and filtered. For each sample, productive Simpson clonality was calculated as the square root of Simpson's diversity index over productive rearrangements. This immuneACCESS table, as held by TCRdb, lists in-frame sequences with V and J called but not all clones. Of the missing ones, under half trace to an unresolved V gene in checked studies; the others have no known cause. Clone size and V and J calls were adopted from that table, with D and trimming inferred from the DNA. In this sample the table shows 150,000 to 200,000 clones, about 86% of which occur a single time. Together, the top ten hold 8% to 10% of the sample.

The data originate from a study of blood T cell repertoires in COVID-19 (dated by TCRdb to 2020 to 2022). For the wider study: Samples from collaborators originated in the United States, Italy and Spain and spanned both the acute and convalescent phases of COVID-19. The material from the prospective study consisted of cDNA or gDNA derived from T cells, B-cell-depleted T cells, or PBMCs. The dataset comprised deeply sampled blood TCRbeta repertoires from subjects exposed to, actively infected with, or recovered from COVID-19. The repertoires were made available in a free public database intended to serve as a resource for research on the immune response to SARS-CoV-2. The samples were drawn from the first 160 participants of the ongoing ImmuneRACE study and from 1,254 subjects provided by 6 global collaborators. Nearly every sample came with metadata listing a de-identified subject ID, COVID-19 status, age in years and sex. Where HLA class I and class II types were available, the types were taken from metadata supplied by the sample provider, not from assay-based typing. The study at large found these results: The amount of clinical and demographic metadata varied by source and participant and was provided uncurated.

Whole blood was collected in K2EDTA tubes by collaborating institutions according to the institutions' own protocols. For TCRbeta analysis, collaborators shipped samples in one of three forms: frozen whole blood, isolated PBMCs, or DNA extracted from either of those sample types. Counted from cysteine to phenylalanine, this CDR3 has 16 amino acids. Only the CDR3 part of the read is kept: 48 bases, read in frame from the first base. Ends trimmed: V by 2 bases, J by 7 bases; bases unmatched to a gene: 9. Looking up the germline V gene (reference sequence) yields CDR1 LGHDT and CDR2 YNNKEL. Sequenced: peripheral blood. The TCR originated in a man aged 60-69 years with acute or convalescent COVID-19. This sequence uses TRBV3-1 (or the pseudogene TRBV3-2) and TRBJ1-5; 9 bases in between match TRBD1. The CDR3 protein: CASSQNFGQGIQPQHF. The DNA sequence follows: TGTGCCAGCAGCCAAAATTTTGGACAGGGGATACAGCCCCAGCATTTT.